This entry concerns a single T cell receptor (beta chain). The CDR3 spans 15 residues. The germline gives CDR1 SGHNT, CDR2 YENEEA. V was shortened by 4 bases and J by 0 bases, with 10 bases between the two germline ends. This sample is drawn from a study of T cell changes during pregnancy in multiple sclerosis. Here immunoSEQ multiplex PCR was the method, and the copy in TCRdb shows in-frame clones only, minus some. This table holds 55,000 to 85,000 clones, 92% found once. The source is a female donor with multiple sclerosis, enrolled in a pregnancy study. The specimen was peripheral blood, collected in the second trimester of pregnancy. V is TRBV11-3 and J is TRBJ2-1, with D possibly matching TRBD1 (5 bases). DNA for the CDR3: TGTGCCAGCAGCTATGACAGCCTCTCCTACAATGAGCAGTTCTTC. Translated: CASSYDSLSYNEQFF.